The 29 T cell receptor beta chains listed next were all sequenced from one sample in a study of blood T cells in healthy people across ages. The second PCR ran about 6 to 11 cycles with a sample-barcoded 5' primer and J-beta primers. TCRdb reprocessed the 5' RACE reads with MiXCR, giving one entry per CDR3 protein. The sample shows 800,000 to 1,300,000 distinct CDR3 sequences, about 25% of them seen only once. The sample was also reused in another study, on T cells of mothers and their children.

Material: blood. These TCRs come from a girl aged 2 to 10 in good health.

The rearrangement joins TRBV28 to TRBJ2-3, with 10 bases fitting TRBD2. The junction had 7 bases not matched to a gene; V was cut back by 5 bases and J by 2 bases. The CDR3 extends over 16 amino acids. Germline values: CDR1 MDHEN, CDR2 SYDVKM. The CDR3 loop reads CASSTKREGLTDTQYF. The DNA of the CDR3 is TGTGCCAGCAGTACAAAGCGGGAGGGTCTCACAGATACGCAGTATTTT.

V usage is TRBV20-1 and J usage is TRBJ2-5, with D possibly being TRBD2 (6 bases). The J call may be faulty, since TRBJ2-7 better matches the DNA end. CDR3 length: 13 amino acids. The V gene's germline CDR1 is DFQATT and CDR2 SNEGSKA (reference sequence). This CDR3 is CSARSGEAYEQYF. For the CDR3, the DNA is TGCAGTGCTAGATCTGGGGAGGCCTACGAGCAGTACTTC.

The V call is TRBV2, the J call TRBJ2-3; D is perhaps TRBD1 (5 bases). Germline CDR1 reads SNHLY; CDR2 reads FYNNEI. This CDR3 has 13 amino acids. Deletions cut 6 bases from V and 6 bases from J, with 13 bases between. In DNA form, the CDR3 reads TGTGCCAGCAGGGAGTCAGGGATGGATACGCAGTATTTT. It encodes CASRESGMDTQYF. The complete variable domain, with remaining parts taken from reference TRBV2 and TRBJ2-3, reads EPEVTQTPSHQVTQMGQEVILRCVPISNHLYFYWYRQILGQKVEFLVSFYNNEISEKSEIFDDQFSVERPDGSNFTLKIRSTKLEDSAMYFCASRESGMDTQYFGPGTRLTVL.

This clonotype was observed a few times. DNA of the CDR3: TGTGCCAGCGGTTCAACTTCGGCAATCTCTGGAAACACCATATATTTT. It translates to CASGSTSAISGNTIYF. The V gene is TRBV7-9, the J gene TRBJ1-3; no reliable D call. The V end lost 8 bases, the J end lost 0 bases, and 17 bases lay between the germline ends. Germline loops: CDR1 SEHNR, CDR2 FQNEAQ (reference sequence). This CDR3 has 16 residues. Full variable domain (missing parts from reference TRBV7-9 and TRBJ1-3): DTGVSQNPRHKITKRGQNVTFRCDPISEHNRLYWYRQTLGQGPEFLTYFQNEAQLEKSRLLSDRFSAERPKGSFSTLEIQRTEQGDSAMYLCASGSTSAISGNTIYFGEGSWLTVV.

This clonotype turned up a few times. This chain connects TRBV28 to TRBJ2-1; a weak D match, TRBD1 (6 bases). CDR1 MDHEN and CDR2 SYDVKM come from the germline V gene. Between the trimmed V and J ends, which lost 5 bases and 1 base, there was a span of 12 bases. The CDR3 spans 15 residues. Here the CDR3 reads CASSHRVESYNEQFF. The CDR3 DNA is TGTGCCAGCAGTCACAGGGTGGAATCCTACAATGAGCAGTTCTTC.

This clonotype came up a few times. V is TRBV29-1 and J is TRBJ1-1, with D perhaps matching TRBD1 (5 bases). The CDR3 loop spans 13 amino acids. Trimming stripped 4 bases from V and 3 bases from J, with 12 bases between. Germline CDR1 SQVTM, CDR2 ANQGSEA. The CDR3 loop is CSVGVGAYTEAFF. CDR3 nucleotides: TGCAGCGTTGGAGTAGGGGCTTACACTGAAGCTTTCTTT.

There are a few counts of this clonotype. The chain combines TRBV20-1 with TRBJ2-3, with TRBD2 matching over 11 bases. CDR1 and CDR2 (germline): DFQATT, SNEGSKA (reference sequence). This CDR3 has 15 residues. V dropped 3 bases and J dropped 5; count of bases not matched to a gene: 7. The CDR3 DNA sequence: TGCAGTGCTAGCCCTAGCGGGAGGCATATAGATACGCAGTATTTT. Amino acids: CSASPSGRHIDTQYF.

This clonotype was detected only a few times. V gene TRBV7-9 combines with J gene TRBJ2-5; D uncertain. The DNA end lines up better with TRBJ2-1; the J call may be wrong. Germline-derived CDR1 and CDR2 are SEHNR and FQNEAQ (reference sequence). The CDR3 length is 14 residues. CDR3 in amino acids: CASSLVLSLDEQFF. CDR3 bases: TGTGCCAGCAGCTTAGTGTTGAGCTTGGATGAGCAGTTCTTC.

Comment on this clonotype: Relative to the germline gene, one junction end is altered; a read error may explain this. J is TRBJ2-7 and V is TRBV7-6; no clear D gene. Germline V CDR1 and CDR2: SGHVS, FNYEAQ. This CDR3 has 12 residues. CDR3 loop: CASSPGTYERYF. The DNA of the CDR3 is TGTGCCAGCAGCCCTGGAACCTACGAGCGGTACTTC.

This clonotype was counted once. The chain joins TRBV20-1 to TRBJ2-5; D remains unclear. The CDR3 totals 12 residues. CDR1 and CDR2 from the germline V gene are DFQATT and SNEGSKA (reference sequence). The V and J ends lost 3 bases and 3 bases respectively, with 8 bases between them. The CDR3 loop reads CSASRSKETQYF. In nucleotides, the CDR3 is TGCAGTGCTAGCCGGTCGAAAGAGACCCAGTACTTC.

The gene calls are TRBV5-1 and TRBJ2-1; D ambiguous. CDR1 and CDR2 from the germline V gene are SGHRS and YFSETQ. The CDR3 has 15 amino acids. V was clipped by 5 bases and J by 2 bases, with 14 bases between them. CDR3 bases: TGCGCCAGCAGGTTATCATTGAATACCTACAATGAGCAGTTCTTC. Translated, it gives CASRLSLNTYNEQFF.

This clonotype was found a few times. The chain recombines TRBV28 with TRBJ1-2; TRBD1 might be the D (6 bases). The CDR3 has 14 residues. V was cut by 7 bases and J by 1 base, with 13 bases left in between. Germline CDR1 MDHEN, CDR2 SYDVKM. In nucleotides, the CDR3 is TGTGCCAGCACGACAGGACACATTAACTATGGCTACACCTTC. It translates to CASTTGHINYGYTF.

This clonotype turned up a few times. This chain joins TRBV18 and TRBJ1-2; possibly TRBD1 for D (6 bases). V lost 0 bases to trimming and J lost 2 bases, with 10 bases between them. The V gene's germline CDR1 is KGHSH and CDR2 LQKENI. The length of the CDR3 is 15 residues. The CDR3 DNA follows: TGTGCCAGCTCACCACCGCCGGGACACAACTATGGCTACACCTTC. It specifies CASSPPPGHNYGYTF.

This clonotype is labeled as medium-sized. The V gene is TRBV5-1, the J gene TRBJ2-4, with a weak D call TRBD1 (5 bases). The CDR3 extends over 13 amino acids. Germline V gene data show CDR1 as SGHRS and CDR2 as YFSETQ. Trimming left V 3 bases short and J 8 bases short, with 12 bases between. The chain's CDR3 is CASSWHQGDIQYF. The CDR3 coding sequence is TGCGCCAGCAGCTGGCATCAAGGGGACATTCAGTACTTC. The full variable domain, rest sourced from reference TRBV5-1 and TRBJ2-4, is KAGVTQTPRYLIKTRGQQVTLSCSPISGHRSVSWYQQTPGQGLQFLFEYFSETQRNKGNFPGRFSGRQFSNSRSEMNVSTLELGDSALYLCASSWHQGDIQYFGAGTRLSVL.

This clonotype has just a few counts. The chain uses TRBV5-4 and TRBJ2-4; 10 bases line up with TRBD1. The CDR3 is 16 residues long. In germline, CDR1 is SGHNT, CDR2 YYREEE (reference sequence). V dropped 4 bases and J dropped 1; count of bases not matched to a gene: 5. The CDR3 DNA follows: TGTGCCAGCAGCGCAAGGACAGGGGGGGCCAAAAACATTCAGTACTTC. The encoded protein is CASSARTGGAKNIQYF.

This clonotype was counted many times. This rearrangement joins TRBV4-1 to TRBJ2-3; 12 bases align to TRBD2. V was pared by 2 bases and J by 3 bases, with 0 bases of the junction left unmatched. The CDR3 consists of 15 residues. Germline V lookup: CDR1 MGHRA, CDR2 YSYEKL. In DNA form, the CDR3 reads TGCGCCAGCAGCCAACTAGCGGGAGGGACAGATACGCAGTATTTT. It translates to CASSQLAGGTDTQYF.

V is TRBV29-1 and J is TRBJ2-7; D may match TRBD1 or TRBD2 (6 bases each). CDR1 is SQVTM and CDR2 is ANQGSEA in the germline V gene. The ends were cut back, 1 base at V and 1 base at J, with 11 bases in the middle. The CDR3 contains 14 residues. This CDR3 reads CSVEGGDKSYEQYF. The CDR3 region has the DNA TGCAGCGTTGAAGGGGGGGACAAATCCTACGAGCAGTACTTC.

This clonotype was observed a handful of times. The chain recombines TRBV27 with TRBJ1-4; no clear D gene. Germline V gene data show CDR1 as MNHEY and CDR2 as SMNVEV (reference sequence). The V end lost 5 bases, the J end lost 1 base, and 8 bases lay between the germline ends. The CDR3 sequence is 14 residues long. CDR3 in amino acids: CASSRTETNEKLFF. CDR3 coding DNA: TGTGCCAGCAGTAGAACAGAAACTAATGAAAAACTGTTTTTT.

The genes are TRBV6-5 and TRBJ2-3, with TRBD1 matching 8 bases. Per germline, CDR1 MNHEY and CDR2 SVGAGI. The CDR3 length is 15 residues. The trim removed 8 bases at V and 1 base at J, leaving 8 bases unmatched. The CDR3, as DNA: TGTGCCAGCGTCGGCGACAGGGGCGGCACAGATACGCAGTATTTT. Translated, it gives CASVGDRGGTDTQYF.

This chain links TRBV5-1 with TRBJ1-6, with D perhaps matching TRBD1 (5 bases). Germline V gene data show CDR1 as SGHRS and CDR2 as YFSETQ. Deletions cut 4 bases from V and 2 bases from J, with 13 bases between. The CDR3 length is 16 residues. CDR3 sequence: CASSAGNNAYNSPLHF. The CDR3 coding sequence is TGCGCCAGCAGCGCAGGGAACAATGCCTATAATTCACCCCTCCACTTT.

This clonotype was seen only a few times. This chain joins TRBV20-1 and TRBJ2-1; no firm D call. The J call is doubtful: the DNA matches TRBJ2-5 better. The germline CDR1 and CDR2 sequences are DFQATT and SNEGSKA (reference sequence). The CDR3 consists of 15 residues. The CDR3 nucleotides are TGCAGTGCCCCCGGCGTAGGCACTTTCCAAGAGACCCAGTACTTC. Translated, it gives CSAPGVGTFQETQYF.

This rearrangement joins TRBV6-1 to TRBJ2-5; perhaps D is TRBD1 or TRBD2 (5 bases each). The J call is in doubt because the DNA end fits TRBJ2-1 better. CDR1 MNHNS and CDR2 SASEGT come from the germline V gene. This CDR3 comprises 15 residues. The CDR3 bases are TGTGCCAGCAATCAGCGCCGGGACGGATACAATGAGCAGTTCTTC. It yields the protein CASNQRRDGYNEQFF.

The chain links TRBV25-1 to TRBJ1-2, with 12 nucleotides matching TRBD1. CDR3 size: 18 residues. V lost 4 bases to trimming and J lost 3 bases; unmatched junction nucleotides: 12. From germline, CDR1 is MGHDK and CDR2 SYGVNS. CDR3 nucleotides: TGTGCCAGCAGTGCCTCAGCCGGGACAGGGGGCGCCCACTATGGCTACACCTTC. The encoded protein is CASSASAGTGGAHYGYTF.

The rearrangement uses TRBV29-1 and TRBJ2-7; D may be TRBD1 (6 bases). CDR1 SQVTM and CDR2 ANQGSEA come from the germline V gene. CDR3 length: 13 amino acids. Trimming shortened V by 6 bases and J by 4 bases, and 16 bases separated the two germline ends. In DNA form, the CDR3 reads TGCAGCGTACAAACAGGGATTTTATACGAGCAGTACTTC. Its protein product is CSVQTGILYEQYF.

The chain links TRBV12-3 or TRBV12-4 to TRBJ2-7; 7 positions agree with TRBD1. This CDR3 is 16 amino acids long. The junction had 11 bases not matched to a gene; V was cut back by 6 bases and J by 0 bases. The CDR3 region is CASSPYPQGSSYEQYF. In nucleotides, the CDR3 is TGTGCCAGCAGCCCATACCCACAGGGGAGCTCCTACGAGCAGTACTTC.

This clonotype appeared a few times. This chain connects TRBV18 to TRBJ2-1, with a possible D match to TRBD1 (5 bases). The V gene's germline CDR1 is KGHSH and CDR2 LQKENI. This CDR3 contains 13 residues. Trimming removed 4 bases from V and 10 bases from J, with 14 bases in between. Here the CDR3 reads CASSRGFTREQFF. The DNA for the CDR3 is TGTGCCAGCTCACGGGGCTTCACGAGAGAGCAGTTCTTC.

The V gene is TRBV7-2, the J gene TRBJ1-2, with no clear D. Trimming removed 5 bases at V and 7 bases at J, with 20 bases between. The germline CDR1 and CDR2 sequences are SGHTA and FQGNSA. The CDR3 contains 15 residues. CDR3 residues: CASSILTAGEGGYTF. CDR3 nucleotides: TGTGCCAGCAGCATACTGACGGCGGGAGAGGGTGGCTACACCTTC.

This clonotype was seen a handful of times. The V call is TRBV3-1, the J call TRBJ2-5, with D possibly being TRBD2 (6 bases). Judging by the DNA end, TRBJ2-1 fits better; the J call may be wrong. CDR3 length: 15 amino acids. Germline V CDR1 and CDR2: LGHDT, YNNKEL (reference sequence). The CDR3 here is CASSQGGERYNEQFF. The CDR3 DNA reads TGTGCCAGCAGCCAAGGGGGGGAGCGGTACAATGAGCAGTTCTTC.

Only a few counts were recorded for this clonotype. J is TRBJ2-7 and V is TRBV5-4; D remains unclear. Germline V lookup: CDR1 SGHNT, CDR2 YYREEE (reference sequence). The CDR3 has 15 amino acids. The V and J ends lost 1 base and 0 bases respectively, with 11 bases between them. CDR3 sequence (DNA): TGTGCCAGCAGCTTGCGTTGGGAACTCTCCTACGAGCAGTACTTC. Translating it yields CASSLRWELSYEQYF.